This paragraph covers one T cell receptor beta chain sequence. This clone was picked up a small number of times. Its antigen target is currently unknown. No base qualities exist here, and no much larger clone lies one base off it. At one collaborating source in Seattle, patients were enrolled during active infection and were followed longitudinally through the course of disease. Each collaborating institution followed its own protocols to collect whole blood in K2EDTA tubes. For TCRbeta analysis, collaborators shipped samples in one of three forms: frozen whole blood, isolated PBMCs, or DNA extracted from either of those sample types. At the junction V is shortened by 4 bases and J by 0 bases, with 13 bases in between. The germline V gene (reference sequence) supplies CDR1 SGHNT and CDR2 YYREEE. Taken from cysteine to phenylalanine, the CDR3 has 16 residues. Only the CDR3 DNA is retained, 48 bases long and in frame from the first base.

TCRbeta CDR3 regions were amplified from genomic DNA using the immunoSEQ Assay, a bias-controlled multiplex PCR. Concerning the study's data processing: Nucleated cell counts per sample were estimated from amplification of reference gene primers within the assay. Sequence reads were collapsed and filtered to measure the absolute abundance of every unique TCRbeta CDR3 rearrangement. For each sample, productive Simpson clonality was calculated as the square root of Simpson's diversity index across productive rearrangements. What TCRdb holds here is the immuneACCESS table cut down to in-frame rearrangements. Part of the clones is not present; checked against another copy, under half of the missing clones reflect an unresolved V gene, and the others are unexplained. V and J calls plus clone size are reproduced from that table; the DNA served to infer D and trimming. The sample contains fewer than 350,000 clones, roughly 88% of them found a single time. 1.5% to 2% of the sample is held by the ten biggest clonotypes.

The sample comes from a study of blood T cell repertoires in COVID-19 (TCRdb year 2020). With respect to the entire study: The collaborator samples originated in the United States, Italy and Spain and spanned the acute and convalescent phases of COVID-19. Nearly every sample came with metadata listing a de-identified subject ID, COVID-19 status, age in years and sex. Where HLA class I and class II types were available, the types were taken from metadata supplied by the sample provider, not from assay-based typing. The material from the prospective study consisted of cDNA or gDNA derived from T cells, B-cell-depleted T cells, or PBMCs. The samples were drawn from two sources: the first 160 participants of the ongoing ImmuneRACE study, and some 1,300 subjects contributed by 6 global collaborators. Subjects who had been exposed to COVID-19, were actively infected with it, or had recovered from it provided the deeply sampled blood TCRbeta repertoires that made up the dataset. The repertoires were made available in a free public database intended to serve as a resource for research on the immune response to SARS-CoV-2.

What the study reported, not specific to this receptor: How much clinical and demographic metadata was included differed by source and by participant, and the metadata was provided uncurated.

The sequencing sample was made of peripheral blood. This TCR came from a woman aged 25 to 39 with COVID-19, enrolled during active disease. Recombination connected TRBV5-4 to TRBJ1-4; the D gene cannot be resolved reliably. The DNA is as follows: TGTGCCAGCAGCGCTGGCGGTCAAGCAACTAATGAAAAACTGTTTTTT. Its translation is CASSAGGQATNEKLFF. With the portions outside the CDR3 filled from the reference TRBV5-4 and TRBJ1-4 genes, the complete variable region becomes ETGVTQSPTHLIKTRGQQVTLRCSSQSGHNTVSWYQQALGQGPQFIFQYYREEENGRGNFPPRFSGLQFPNYSSELNVNALELDDSALYLCASSAGGQATNEKLFFGSGTQLSVL.